The 17 T cell receptor beta chains in this list originate from one sample, sequenced in a study of cytomegalovirus exposure and HLA in healthy donors. Use of 60 Vbeta and 13 Jbeta primers characterized the PCR. Clones were read by immunoSEQ multiplex PCR, and TCRdb kept only the in-frame ones, dropping some. The table includes roughly 130,000 clones, around 80% detected once. The sequenced material came from PBMCs. Receptors were obtained from a man aged 25-45 years in good health and CMV-seronegative.

This clone was seen a single time. V gene TRBV27 combines with J gene TRBJ1-5, with 8 bases fitting TRBD1. CDR1 and CDR2 (germline): MNHEY, SMNVEV (reference sequence). With 4 bases clipped from V and 7 bases from J, the junction kept 6 bases outside the gene matches. The CDR3 consists of 14 residues. The chain's CDR3 is CASSSTGGWQPQHF. DNA of the CDR3: TGTGCCAGCAGTTCCACAGGGGGGTGGCAGCCCCAGCATTTT.

CDR3 nucleotide sequence: TGTGCCAGCAGCCAAGGGCGGGCCTACGAGCAGTACTTC. This gives the protein CASSQGRAYEQYF. The V gene is TRBV4-2, the J gene TRBJ2-7; D possibly corresponds to TRBD2 (5 bases). Germline lookup yields CDR1 LGHNA and CDR2 YNFKEQ. The CDR3 consists of 13 residues. V lost 1 base and J lost 2, with 6 bases in between.

This clone occurred a few times. J is TRBJ1-2 and V is TRBV5-1, with D perhaps TRBD1 (5 bases). Germline values: CDR1 SGHRS, CDR2 YFSETQ. V gave up 0 bases and J gave up 7 bases, with 10 bases separating them. This CDR3 is 13 amino acids long. The CDR3 DNA reads as TGCGCCAGCAGCTTGGCAGGGATGGGTGGCTACACCTTC. This translates into CASSLAGMGGYTF.

V is TRBV7-6 and J is TRBJ1-2; 10 nucleotides line up with TRBD1. This CDR3 contains 15 residues. The trim removed 4 bases at V and 3 bases at J, leaving 5 bases unmatched. Germline values: CDR1 SGHVS, CDR2 FNYEAQ. For the CDR3, the DNA is TGTGCCAGCAGCTCCCCCGGGACAGGGGACTATGGCTACACCTTC. Residues: CASSSPGTGDYGYTF.

J is TRBJ1-3 and V is TRBV5-1; D is perhaps TRBD1 (5 bases). This CDR3 comprises 15 residues. V shed 4 bases and J shed 0 bases, with 11 bases lying between them. Germline assignment: CDR1 SGHRS and CDR2 YFSETQ. The chain's CDR3 is CASSPDTSSGNTIYF. For the CDR3, the DNA is TGCGCCAGCAGCCCGGACACTTCCTCTGGAAACACCATATATTTT.

The chain couples TRBV6-5 to TRBJ2-1, with D possibly matching TRBD1 (6 bases). Germline V CDR1 and CDR2: MNHEY, SVGAGI. Trimming removed 2 bases at V and 5 bases at J, with 13 bases between. CDR3 size: 15 residues. For the CDR3, the DNA is TGTGCCAGCAGTTACCACGGACAGAGGAACAATGAGCAGTTCTTC. This encodes CASSYHGQRNNEQFF.

This clone showed up just a few times. In DNA form, the CDR3 reads TGTGCCAGCAGCTTTAGCGGGGGGGCCTACAATGAGCAGTTCTTC. Translation: CASSFSGGAYNEQFF. The chain has TRBV5-4 and TRBJ2-1; TRBD2 aligns across 11 bases. Looked up from germline, CDR1 is SGHNT and CDR2 is YYREEE (reference sequence). The CDR3 has 15 amino acids. Trimming at V came to 2 bases and at J to 2 bases, leaving 0 bases not matched to a gene.

The CDR3 DNA reads as TGTGCCAGCAGTGGCGGGACAGGTGCCCAAGCCATATATTTT. Translating it yields CASSGGTGAQAIYF. The chain recombines TRBV2 with TRBJ1-3; 8 bases are shared with TRBD1. Germline assignment: CDR1 SNHLY and CDR2 FYNNEI. The CDR3 runs to 14 residues. The V segment lost 4 bases and the J segment 11 bases; nucleotides outside the gene matches: 10.

The rearrangement uses TRBV6-5 and TRBJ1-1; the D gene is possibly TRBD1 (5 bases). The ends were cut back, 0 bases at V and 4 bases at J, with 9 bases in the middle. The CDR3 runs 14 residues. Germline CDR1 and CDR2: MNHEY and SVGAGI. CDR3 sequence: CASSYSRGSTEAFF. The CDR3 DNA is TGTGCCAGCAGTTACTCGCGGGGGTCCACTGAAGCTTTCTTT.

This rearrangement joins TRBV5-4 to TRBJ2-1, with D tentatively TRBD2 (6 bases). This CDR3 has 15 residues. Deletions cut 0 bases from V and 2 bases from J, with 9 bases between. Germline V gene lookup returns CDR1 SGHNT and CDR2 YYREEE (reference sequence). The chain's CDR3 is CASSLGGATYNEQFF. The CDR3 region has the DNA TGTGCCAGCAGCTTGGGCGGGGCAACCTACAATGAGCAGTTCTTC.

The chain links TRBV6-1 to TRBJ2-5; 9 bases fit TRBD1. CDR3 length: 15 residues. V gave up 5 bases and J gave up 7 bases; unmatched junction bases: 11. In germline, CDR1 is MNHNS, CDR2 SASEGT. The CDR3 region has the DNA TGTGCCAGCAGTTCTCAACGGACAGGGGTGGGGACCCAGTACTTC. Protein: CASSSQRTGVGTQYF.

V gene TRBV9 combines with J gene TRBJ2-1, with TRBD2 identical over 9 bases. In germline, CDR1 is SGDLS, CDR2 YYNGEE. The trim removed 0 bases at V and 4 bases at J, leaving 8 bases unmatched. This CDR3 contains 17 residues. The CDR3 DNA is TGTGCCAGCAGCGTAGGAACCGCGGGAGGGCCGTACAATGAGCAGTTCTTC. This gives the protein CASSVGTAGGPYNEQFF.

The rearrangement joins TRBV5-1 to TRBJ2-3, with a possible D match to TRBD2 (5 bases). Trimming pared 3 bases from V and 6 bases from J, leaving 11 bases between. The V gene's germline CDR1 is SGHRS and CDR2 YFSETQ. The CDR3 has 13 amino acids. The CDR3 sequence: CASSWTPGDTQYF. DNA for the CDR3: TGCGCCAGCAGCTGGACCCCGGGGGATACGCAGTATTTT.

The chain employs TRBV4-3 and TRBJ1-4; D is uncertain. Trimming pared 3 bases from V and 8 bases from J, leaving 16 bases between. The CDR3 totals 15 residues. Looked up from germline, CDR1 is LGHNA and CDR2 is YSLEER. CDR3 nucleotide sequence: TGCGCCAGCAGCCATCGCGCATTGCGAAGCGAAAAACTGTTTTTT. It codes for CASSHRALRSEKLFF.

V usage is TRBV5-1 and J usage is TRBJ2-7, with D possibly TRBD1 on 5 matching bases. Germline V gives CDR1 SGHRS, CDR2 YFSETQ. The V end was cut by 0 bases, the J end by 12 bases, with 13 bases between. The CDR3 runs 12 residues. CDR3 nucleotides: TGCGCCAGCAGCTTGGAGAAACAGGTACTGTACTTC. It codes for CASSLEKQVLYF.

This sequence joins TRBV2 and TRBJ2-5, with a tentative D call TRBD1 (6 bases). Germline V lookup: CDR1 SNHLY, CDR2 FYNNEI. The CDR3 length is 12 residues. Between the trimmed V and J ends, which lost 6 bases and 5 bases, there was a span of 10 bases. Here the CDR3 reads CASRQGTETQYF. CDR3 coding DNA: TGTGCCAGCAGACAGGGCACGGAGACCCAGTACTTC.

The chain has TRBV28 and TRBJ2-3; TRBD1 matches 7 bases. Germline V CDR1 and CDR2: MDHEN, SYDVKM. The CDR3 is made up of 14 amino acids. The junction had 7 bases not matched to a gene; V was cut back by 6 bases and J by 4 bases. The CDR3 nucleotides read TGTGCCAGCAGCTTGGACAGGCCTCCAGATACGCAGTATTTT. It is translated as CASSLDRPPDTQYF.